The 10 T cell receptor beta chains below come from one sample, sequenced in a study of T cell responses to AZD1222 COVID-19 vaccine. TCRdb's copy holds only in-frame clones and misses some; the assay was immunoSEQ multiplex PCR. The data hold about 93,000 clones, with approximately 90% observed a single time. The material sequenced was peripheral blood, taken 28 days after the second AZD1222 dose. Receptors originate from an adult who received the AZD1222 COVID-19 vaccine.

The CDR3 is CASSPVVAGIVYNEQFF. The CDR3 DNA reads TGTGCCAGCAGCCCGGTGGTAGCGGGAATAGTCTACAATGAGCAGTTCTTC. The gene calls are TRBV5-6 and TRBJ2-1, with 8 bases matching TRBD2. V was clipped by 4 bases and J by 3 bases; unmatched bases: 12. The CDR3 loop spans 17 amino acids. Germline CDR1 SGHDT, CDR2 YYEEEE.

This clone came up a few times. The V and J genes are TRBV5-4 and TRBJ1-6; TRBD1 matches 7 bases. CDR3 length equals 15 residues. The V gene's germline CDR1 is SGHNT and CDR2 YYREEE (reference sequence). J lost 5 bases, V lost 0 bases, and 2 bases had no gene match. For the CDR3, the DNA is TGTGCCAGCAGCTTGGACAGGGGTAATAATTCACCCCTCCACTTT. It translates to CASSLDRGNNSPLHF.

The CDR3 reads CAWSLTGTNTEAFF. The CDR3 DNA follows: TGTGCCTGGAGTCTAACAGGGACGAACACTGAAGCTTTCTTT. V and J are TRBV30 and TRBJ1-1, with TRBD1 as a possible D gene (6 bases). Germline V gene lookup returns CDR1 GTSNPN and CDR2 SVGIG (reference sequence). The V end lost 2 bases, the J end lost 1 base, and 11 bases lay between the germline ends. The CDR3 has 14 amino acids.

The chain is built from TRBV19 and TRBJ1-2; 11 positions agree with TRBD1. V trimming: 6 bases; J trimming: 0 bases; junction bases outside the gene matches: 0. This CDR3 is 14 amino acids long. Germline V gene sequence: CDR1 LNHDA, CDR2 SQIVND (reference sequence). The CDR3 protein is CASRDRGPNYGYTF. In DNA form, the CDR3 reads TGTGCCAGTAGGGACAGGGGGCCTAACTATGGCTACACCTTC.

This sequence joins TRBV10-3 and TRBJ1-1; no clear D. The CDR3 runs 14 residues. V shed 11 bases and J shed 5 bases, with 21 bases lying between them. Germline V gene data show CDR1 as ENHRY and CDR2 as SYGVKD. In nucleotides, the CDR3 is TGTGCCCCCCCCCGAGGCGGTCGTGGAACTGAAGCTTTCTTT. Translated: CAPPRGGRGTEAFF.

The table lists this clone with a count of one. V is TRBV4-2 and J is TRBJ1-3; 9 nucleotides match TRBD1. This CDR3 contains 15 residues. Losses at the gene ends were 2 bases for V and 8 bases for J; bases not matched to a gene: 7. Germline values: CDR1 LGHNA, CDR2 YNFKEQ. DNA for the CDR3: TGTGCCAGCAGCCAACCACAGGGGGCTATAGACACCATATATTTT. Protein sequence: CASSQPQGAIDTIYF.

The V gene is TRBV11-2, the J gene TRBJ1-1; D remains unclear. Germline CDR1 is SGHAT and CDR2 is FQNNGV. Trimming removed 5 bases from V and 1 base from J, with 11 bases in between. The CDR3 has 14 residues. The CDR3 here is CASSPKTKNTEAFF. The DNA of the CDR3 is TGTGCCAGCAGCCCTAAGACAAAGAACACTGAAGCTTTCTTT.

As concerns this clone: This CDR3 is also generated by other DNA sequences in the sample. The V and J genes are TRBV12-3 or TRBV12-4 and TRBJ1-6; TRBD1 is a possible D gene (5 bases). The CDR3 runs to 13 residues. The V and J ends lost 6 bases and 8 bases respectively, with 11 bases between them. The CDR3 DNA follows: TGTGCCAGCAGCCTGACCAGGGATTCACCCCTCCACTTT. Its protein product is CASSLTRDSPLHF.

This chain connects TRBV5-6 to TRBJ2-1, with unresolved D. The germline V gene has CDR1 SGHDT and CDR2 YYEEEE. The CDR3 has 15 residues. Trimming shortened V by 4 bases and J by 3 bases, and 14 bases separated the two germline ends. CDR3 protein: CASSPGWSFYNEQFF. The CDR3 nucleotides read TGTGCCAGCAGCCCTGGCTGGAGCTTCTACAATGAGCAGTTCTTC. Variable domain in full (rest from reference TRBV5-6 and TRBJ2-1): DAGVTQSPTHLIKTRGQQVTLRCSPKSGHDTVSWYQQALGQGPQFIFQYYEEEERQRGNFPDRFSGHQFPNYSSELNVNALLLGDSALYLCASSPGWSFYNEQFFGPGTRLTVL.

The gene calls are TRBV19 and TRBJ2-3; 9 bases align to TRBD1. V trimming: 3 bases; J trimming: 4 bases; junction bases outside the gene matches: 5. Looked up from germline, CDR1 is LNHDA and CDR2 is SQIVND (reference sequence). CDR3 length equals 15 residues. CDR3 amino acids: CASSMGQGSPDTQYF. CDR3 DNA sequence: TGTGCCAGTAGTATGGGACAGGGTTCACCAGATACGCAGTATTTT.